This T cell receptor beta chain was sequenced for a study of shared clonotypes between healthy human individuals. Study observations and caveats: It was anticipated that sequencing depth would influence how many clonotypes donors shared. Large sequencing depth failed to make sorted-subset sequencing complete, rarefaction showed.

As for this clone: Its antigen is still unknown.

This CDR3 region has 15 residues. V lost 3 bases and J 7 bases, leaving 17 bases between the germline ends. Per the germline V gene, CDR1 is SGHAT and CDR2 is FQNNGV. The repertoire was sequenced with immunoSEQ multiplex PCR; TCRdb's copy has only in-frame clones and lacks some. The sample records about 680,000 clones, around four fifths being singletons. The V call is TRBV11-2, the J call TRBJ2-3, with a weak D call TRBD2 (5 bases). This clonotype was sampled from a woman aged 25 to 39 in good health. Material for sequencing was memory CD4+ T cells sorted from blood. Indicated subset: CD45RA-negative fraction. CDR3 protein: CASSLSLWESYTQYF. CDR3 bases: TGTGCCAGCAGCTTGTCTTTGTGGGAGTCGTATACGCAGTATTTT.